Below, 23 T cell receptor beta chains from the same sample are listed, as sequenced in a study of T-cell reconstitution after alpha-beta-depleted transplantation in children. The TCRbeta library incorporated unique molecular identifiers. TCRdb recomputed calls from the PCR reads with MiXCR, one row per CDR3 protein. The sample carries about 78,000 distinct CDR3 sequences, roughly 15% recorded once. Specimen: PBMCs, mostly from graft donor cells, collected 180 days after TCRalphabeta/CD19-depleted stem cell transplant. These receptors were collected from a male patient between 2 and 10 years old who had a stem cell transplant for acute lymphoblastic leukemia, so the T cells may come from the graft donor.

This clonotype was seen a handful of times. CDR3 region: CASSPQDRVENTF. The CDR3 DNA reads as TGTGCCAGCAGCCCCCAAGACAGGGTAGAGAACACCTTC. V gene TRBV27 combines with J gene TRBJ1-2, with 7 positions matching TRBD1. Germline assignment: CDR1 MNHEY and CDR2 SMNVEV (reference sequence). Trimming took 6 bases from V and 12 from J; bases not matched to a gene: 13. This CDR3 region has 13 residues.

The chain employs TRBV9 and TRBJ1-4; weak D call: TRBD1 (5 bases). The CDR3 extends over 14 amino acids. Per germline, CDR1 SGDLS and CDR2 YYNGEE. V lost 5 bases, J lost 10 bases, and 18 bases lay in between. The CDR3 DNA sequence: TGTGCCAGCAGGTCCGGGCAGGGAAACGGAAAACTGTTTTTT. Amino acid sequence: CASRSGQGNGKLFF.

This clonotype was seen a few times. This chain connects TRBV5-1 to TRBJ2-7, with D uncertain. Germline CDR1 reads SGHRS; CDR2 reads YFSETQ. This CDR3 contains 17 residues. With 4 bases removed from V and 0 bases from J, the gap between germline ends came to 20 bases. The CDR3 nucleotides read TGCGCCAGCAGCCCTAGGTCGATGGTTCTTTTCTCCTACGAGCAGTACTTC. This encodes CASSPRSMVLFSYEQYF.

Ten or more counts support this clonotype. The chain combines TRBV6-5 with TRBJ2-2; D is ambiguous. V lost 2 bases, J lost 2 bases, and 3 bases lay in between. The CDR3 is 13 residues long. Germline loops: CDR1 MNHEY, CDR2 SVGAGI. The CDR3 nucleotides are TGTGCCAGCAGTTACCTTAACACCGGGGAGCTGTTTTTT. Translation: CASSYLNTGELFF.

This clonotype was found a few times. The chain employs TRBV6-5 and TRBJ2-1; D may be TRBD1 or TRBD2 (5 bases each). V shed 0 bases and J shed 0 bases, with 12 bases lying between them. Germline CDR1 and CDR2: MNHEY and SVGAGI. CDR3 size: 17 residues. The DNA of the CDR3 is TGTGCCAGCAGTTACTCAGGGACGGGGAGCTCCTACAATGAGCAGTTCTTC. It translates to CASSYSGTGSSYNEQFF.

This chain links TRBV12-3 or TRBV12-4 with TRBJ2-1, with D unresolved. The CDR3 has 11 residues. V was trimmed by 5 bases and J by 8 bases, leaving 7 bases between them. CDR3 sequence reads: CASSGVDEQFF. The CDR3 DNA sequence: TGTGCCAGCAGTGGGGTTGATGAGCAGTTCTTC.

The chain links TRBV10-2 to TRBJ2-7; the D gene is possibly TRBD2 (5 bases). Germline CDR1 reads WSHSY; CDR2 reads SAAADI. Trimming shortened V by 7 bases and J by 5 bases, and 9 bases separated the two germline ends. The CDR3 length is 11 residues. CDR3 DNA: TGCGCCAGCACCCCCGGGGACGAGCAGTACTTC. This encodes CASTPGDEQYF.

This clonotype was detected a few times. The chain joins TRBV20-1 to TRBJ2-3; 7 bases map to TRBD2. The CDR3 consists of 14 residues. Losses at the gene ends were 3 bases for V and 1 base for J; bases not matched to a gene: 4. CDR1 and CDR2 from the germline V gene are DFQATT and SNEGSKA (reference sequence). The CDR3 sequence: CSASGRLRTDTQYF. The CDR3 nucleotides are TGCAGTGCTAGCGGGAGGCTACGCACAGATACGCAGTATTTT.

This clonotype was observed many times. The chain employs TRBV7-2 and TRBJ2-7, with D maybe TRBD1 (5 bases). Germline V gives CDR1 SGHTA, CDR2 FQGNSA. V was pared by 2 bases and J by 6 bases, with 8 bases between. This CDR3 region has 12 residues. The CDR3 protein is CASSLSRAEQYF. The CDR3, as DNA: TGTGCCAGCAGCTTAAGCAGGGCCGAGCAGTACTTC.

The chain carries TRBV28 and TRBJ2-3, with 8 bases aligning to TRBD2. The CDR3 is made up of 14 amino acids. Trimming removed 7 bases from V and 6 bases from J; junction bases left unmatched: 9. The germline V gene encodes CDR1 MDHEN and CDR2 SYDVKM. The CDR3 sequence: CASTRGGFGDTQYF. The DNA for the CDR3 is TGTGCCAGCACTCGGGGGGGCTTCGGGGATACGCAGTATTTT.

V and J are TRBV7-6 and TRBJ2-5; D gene uncertain. V lost 1 base and J lost 4, with 7 bases in between. Germline values: CDR1 SGHVS, CDR2 FNYEAQ. This CDR3 region has 13 residues. CDR3 in amino acids: CASSLGRPETQYF. CDR3 nucleotide sequence: TGTGCCAGCAGCTTAGGTCGCCCAGAGACCCAGTACTTC.

Comments on this clonotype: A read error may produce the germline difference seen at one junction end. The J gene is TRBJ1-2, the V gene TRBV6-1, with D unresolved. The CDR3 spans 11 residues. In germline, CDR1 is MNHNS, CDR2 SASEGT. Written as DNA, the CDR3 is TGTGCCAGCTCCGTCGACTATGGCGACACCTTC. Translating gives CASSVDYGDTF.

This clonotype was observed a few times. The chain has TRBV20-1 and TRBJ2-5; weak D call: TRBD1 (6 bases). Germline V gene data show CDR1 as DFQATT and CDR2 as SNEGSKA (reference sequence). The CDR3 sequence is 12 residues long. Trimming shortened V by 6 bases and J by 5 bases, and 13 bases separated the two germline ends. The CDR3 DNA is TGCAGTGCCACGGACAGTCAGGAGACCCAGTACTTC. Protein: CSATDSQETQYF.

This clonotype was observed many times. The J gene is TRBJ2-7, the V gene TRBV10-3, with D tentatively TRBD2 (5 bases). CDR1 and CDR2 from the germline V gene are ENHRY and SYGVKD. V was pared by 2 bases and J by 4 bases, with 21 bases between. This CDR3 is built from 17 residues. CDR3 sequence: CAISERDGEPLGYEQYF. The CDR3, as DNA: TGTGCCATCAGTGAGAGGGATGGGGAGCCCCTTGGGTACGAGCAGTACTTC.

This clonotype has more than one count but fewer than ten. The chain recombines TRBV24-1 with TRBJ1-2; TRBD1 agrees at 10 bases. The length of the CDR3 is 15 residues. Germline values: CDR1 KGHDR, CDR2 SFDVKD. V trimming: 5 bases; J trimming: 6 bases; junction bases outside the gene matches: 8. CDR3 sequence: CATSGRDRGKDGYTF. The CDR3 nucleotides are TGTGCCACCAGTGGCCGGGACAGGGGAAAGGATGGCTACACCTTC.

The rearrangement links TRBV28 to TRBJ2-5; D may be TRBD2 (5 bases). V was pared by 6 bases and J by 4 bases, with 12 bases between. Germline V gene data show CDR1 as MDHEN and CDR2 as SYDVKM. The CDR3 consists of 13 residues. The CDR3 sequence: CASSTFAGETQYF. The CDR3 bases are TGTGCCAGCAGCACTTTCGCGGGAGAGACCCAGTACTTC.

This clonotype was found many times. This chain uses TRBV5-1 with TRBJ1-1, with D hard to call. The CDR3 spans 13 residues. V lost 4 bases to trimming and J lost 1 base, with 8 bases between them. CDR1 is SGHRS, CDR2 YFSETQ, per germline. The CDR3 loop reads CASSLRSNTEAFF. CDR3 bases: TGCGCCAGCAGCCTACGGTCGAACACTGAAGCTTTCTTT.

This clonotype was counted only a few times. The chain links TRBV4-3 to TRBJ2-1, with D unresolved. The V end lost 0 bases, the J end lost 2 bases, and 8 bases lay between the germline ends. This CDR3 contains 15 residues. Per the germline V gene, CDR1 is LGHNA and CDR2 is YSLEER. CDR3: CASSQDGNTYNEQFF. In DNA form, the CDR3 reads TGCGCCAGCAGCCAAGATGGGAACACCTACAATGAGCAGTTCTTC.

This chain links TRBV5-1 with TRBJ2-1, with 10 bases identical to TRBD2. This CDR3 region has 15 residues. The V gene's germline CDR1 is SGHRS and CDR2 YFSETQ. Unmatched junction bases numbered 11, after V lost 4 bases and J lost 10 bases. The CDR3 loop is CASSPVVAGGEEQFF. In nucleotides, the CDR3 is TGCGCCAGCAGCCCGGTAGTAGCGGGAGGAGAAGAGCAGTTCTTC.

This clonotype was detected ten times or more. The chain employs TRBV10-3 and TRBJ1-1, with a weak D call TRBD1 (5 bases). From germline, CDR1 is ENHRY and CDR2 SYGVKD. The length of the CDR3 is 13 residues. Trimming shortened V by 10 bases and J by 5 bases, and 17 bases separated the two germline ends. DNA for the CDR3: TGTGCCACCATGTCGGGCGGGGGAACTGAAGCTTTCTTT. This encodes CATMSGGGTEAFF.

At least ten counts were recorded for this clonotype. The chain carries TRBV7-3 and TRBJ1-4; maybe TRBD1 (6 bases). This CDR3 is 13 amino acids long. Trimming took off 2 bases at V and 10 bases at J, with 11 bases between the two ends. The germline gives CDR1 SGHTA, CDR2 FQGTGA. For the CDR3, the DNA is TGTGCCAGCAGCTTAGGCAGGGGCGGAAAACTGTTTTTT. This encodes CASSLGRGGKLFF.

This chain connects TRBV4-3 to TRBJ1-3; perhaps TRBD1 as D (6 bases). V lost 1 base and J lost 2, with 9 bases in between. The CDR3 runs 15 residues. The germline V gene has CDR1 LGHNA and CDR2 YSLEER. CDR3 DNA sequence: TGCGCCAGCAGCCAAGTACAGGGAACTGGAAACACCATATATTTT. Its protein product is CASSQVQGTGNTIYF.

The gene calls are TRBV6-5 and TRBJ2-7; 9 bases line up with TRBD2. Losses at the gene ends were 0 bases for V and 0 bases for J; bases not matched to a gene: 3. The CDR3 is 16 residues long. CDR1 is MNHEY, CDR2 SVGAGI, per germline. The CDR3 loop is CASSYSGAGGSYEQYF. The CDR3 bases are TGTGCCAGCAGTTACTCGGGAGCGGGGGGCTCCTACGAGCAGTACTTC.